This T cell receptor (beta chain) derives from a study of blood T cell repertoires in COVID-19. Profiled with immunoSEQ multiplex PCR; TCRdb holds only in-frame clones, not every one. The sample includes 150,000 to 200,000 clones, approximately 73% of them seen just once. Concerning this clone itself: Additional DNA sequences in this sample encode the identical CDR3.

Germline-derived CDR1 and CDR2 are LNHDA and SQIVND (reference sequence). The CDR3 runs 13 residues. V was cut by 2 bases and J by 0 bases, with 4 bases left in between. This receptor was taken from a woman aged 50 to 60 with acute COVID-19. The material sequenced was PBMCs or T cells enriched from blood (not recorded which). The V call is TRBV19, the J call TRBJ1-1, with no clear D. CDR3 bases: TGTGCCAGTAGTATATCTGTGAACACTGAAGCTTTCTTT. Protein product: CASSISVNTEAFF. Full variable domain (missing parts from reference TRBV19 and TRBJ1-1): DGGITQSPKYLFRKEGQNVTLSCEQNLNHDAMYWYRQDPGQGLRLIYYSQIVNDFQKGDIAEGYSVSREKKESFPLTVTSAQKNPTAFYLCASSISVNTEAFFGQGTRLTVV.